These 9 T cell receptor beta chains were sequenced from one sample in a study of siplizumab effects on memory and regulatory T cells. The method was immunoSEQ multiplex PCR; TCRdb's version includes in-frame clones alone and lacks a portion of them. The table shows approximately 58,000 clones, with roughly 93% occurring only once. Source material: CD8+ T cells sorted from blood. The origin of the receptors is a human donor in good health.

This sequence joins TRBV5-1 and TRBJ2-7, with D possibly matching TRBD2 (5 bases). The CDR3 runs 14 residues. Trimming cost V 7 bases and J 4 bases, with 18 bases left between them. The V gene's germline CDR1 is SGHRS and CDR2 YFSETQ. The CDR3 DNA reads TGCGCCAGCGCCTTGGCCGGGATGGGGTACGAGCAGTACTTC. It codes for CASALAGMGYEQYF.

This clone was counted once. This sequence joins TRBV10-3 and TRBJ2-7; D call uncertain. V lost 3 bases to trimming and J lost 0 bases, with 12 bases between them. CDR3 length: 15 amino acids. Germline CDR1 is ENHRY and CDR2 is SYGVKD. The CDR3 DNA follows: TGTGCCATCAGTGATCTTGCGCGGAGCTCCTACGAGCAGTACTTC. It codes for CAISDLARSSYEQYF.

The chain carries TRBV5-1 and TRBJ2-7; the D gene could be TRBD1 or TRBD2 (5 bases each). CDR1 and CDR2 (germline): SGHRS, YFSETQ. This CDR3 comprises 22 residues. The ends were cut back, 6 bases at V and 2 bases at J, with 39 bases in the middle. The CDR3 loop is CASNLEGFGGYERVLDPYEQYF. The CDR3 bases are TGCGCCAGCAACTTAGAGGGGTTTGGAGGATATGAGAGAGTTCTTGACCCCTACGAGCAGTACTTC.

The sample holds one count of this clone. This CDR3 reads CASSPRPAGTSIRKFF. In nucleotides, the CDR3 is TGTGCCAGCAGCCCTCGGCCTGCCGGGACTAGCATTAGGAAGTTCTTC. The V gene is TRBV9, the J gene TRBJ2-1, with 9 bases lining up with TRBD2. After removal of 4 bases from V and 14 bases from J, the junction contained 19 bases not matched to a gene. The CDR3 has 16 amino acids. The germline gives CDR1 SGDLS, CDR2 YYNGEE.

The chain combines TRBV6-5 with TRBJ2-1; D not certain. CDR1 is MNHEY, CDR2 SVGAGI, per germline. Trimming took off 7 bases at V and 6 bases at J, with 13 bases between the two ends. The CDR3 consists of 13 residues. In DNA form, the CDR3 reads TGTGCCAGCATTGGCCTTTTGACCAATGAGCAGTTCTTC. It translates to CASIGLLTNEQFF.

V and J are TRBV7-9 and TRBJ2-2; unclear D gene. This CDR3 spans 13 amino acids. The germline V gene has CDR1 SEHNR and CDR2 FQNEAQ (reference sequence). The ends were cut back, 5 bases at V and 5 bases at J, with 9 bases in the middle. The CDR3 sequence is CASSPQMTGELFF. CDR3 nucleotides: TGTGCCAGCAGCCCCCAAATGACCGGGGAGCTGTTTTTT.

This clone has just a few counts. This chain links TRBV5-8 with TRBJ2-7; no clear D gene. CDR3 length equals 11 residues. The germline V gene has CDR1 SGHTS and CDR2 YDEGEE. Trimming left V 0 bases short and J 2 bases short, with 0 bases between. The CDR3 sequence: CASSLAYEQYF. The CDR3 DNA reads TGTGCCAGCAGCTTGGCCTACGAGCAGTACTTC.

Worth noting for this clone: One junction end disagrees with the germline gene, perhaps due to a read error. This CDR3 is also generated by other DNA sequences in the sample. The chain employs TRBV7-9 and TRBJ1-1; D unclear. This CDR3 has 14 residues. Germline V lookup: CDR1 SEHNR, CDR2 FQNEAQ (reference sequence). In nucleotides, the CDR3 is TGTGCCAGCCTTAGCGCGACGGTGGGCACTGAAGCTTTCTTC. This translates into CASLSATVGTEAFF.

The chain uses TRBV10-2 and TRBJ2-5; TRBD1 might be the D (7 bases). Germline CDR1 WSHSY, CDR2 SAAADI. This CDR3 has 15 amino acids. Trimming shortened V by 2 bases and J by 3 bases, and 13 bases separated the two germline ends. The CDR3 nucleotides are TGCGCCAGCAGTGAGGGTCGCAGGGGGGAAGAGACCCAGTACTTC. Translation: CASSEGRRGEETQYF.